This section outlines one T cell receptor beta chain sequence together with its context. These data originate in a study of blood T cell repertoires in COVID-19. Across the study: Acute-phase and convalescent COVID-19 samples originated in the United States, Italy and Spain. Nucleic acid was either cDNA or gDNA, and it came from T cells, B-cell-depleted T cells, or PBMCs.

Some clones are missing from TCRdb's copy, which holds only in-frame ones; the method was immunoSEQ multiplex PCR. The sample shows about 80,000 clones, around 80% of them seen only once. The TCR comes from a man aged 55 to 70 with acute or convalescent COVID-19. The specimen sequenced was peripheral blood.

DNA for the CDR3: TGTGCCAGCTCGCAGACAGCTTTTGCTAACTATGGCTACACCTTC. Protein sequence: CASSQTAFANYGYTF. The chain uses TRBV18 and TRBJ1-2; possible D gene TRBD1, 5 bases. Trimming removed 6 bases at V and 0 bases at J, with 14 bases between. This CDR3 has 15 residues. Germline CDR1 reads KGHSH; CDR2 reads LQKENI.